The 5 T cell receptor beta chains given below trace back to one sample, sequenced in a study of cytomegalovirus exposure and HLA in healthy donors. A multiplex PCR was run with 60 Vbeta primers and 13 Jbeta primers. TCRdb's table, derived via immunoSEQ multiplex PCR, lists solely in-frame clones and lacks some. The sample records 210,000 or so clones, around 80% being singletons. The sample taken for sequencing was PBMCs. Receptors originate from a boy between 10 and 17 years old in good health and CMV-seronegative.

This clone turned up a few times. This sequence joins TRBV11-2 and TRBJ2-7; 12 nucleotides align to TRBD2. This CDR3 has 17 amino acids. The germline V gene has CDR1 SGHAT and CDR2 FQNNGV. The J segment lost 4 bases and the V segment lost 6 bases, leaving 13 bases of the junction unmatched. The DNA for the CDR3 is TGTGCCAGCAGTCTCAGACCCGGGACTAGCGGGTTTTACGAGCAGTACTTC. Protein: CASSLRPGTSGFYEQYF.

The chain combines TRBV19 with TRBJ2-5; D might be TRBD2 (6 bases). The J call may be mistaken, given a closer DNA end match to TRBJ2-7. This CDR3 is 14 amino acids long. In germline, CDR1 is LNHDA, CDR2 SQIVND (reference sequence). The DNA for the CDR3 is TGTGCCAGTAGTGCCCCACTAGCTAGGGCCGAGCAGTACTTC. It yields the protein CASSAPLARAEQYF.

The CDR3 region is CASSKVGGGQETQYF. The CDR3 DNA sequence: TGCGCCAGCAGCAAGGTGGGAGGGGGACAAGAGACCCAGTACTTC. The rearrangement links TRBV5-1 to TRBJ2-5, with D possibly TRBD2 on 7 matching bases. This CDR3 spans 15 amino acids. Trimming removed 4 bases from V and 2 bases from J, with 15 bases in between. The germline V gene has CDR1 SGHRS and CDR2 YFSETQ.

This chain joins TRBV9 and TRBJ2-7; 7 bases line up with TRBD1. Germline V lookup: CDR1 SGDLS, CDR2 YYNGEE. V was pared by 0 bases and J by 5 bases, with 8 bases of the junction left unmatched. The CDR3 loop spans 15 amino acids. CDR3 protein: CASSVVGTDFDEQYF. DNA for the CDR3: TGTGCCAGCAGCGTAGTAGGGACAGACTTTGACGAGCAGTACTTC.

This rearrangement joins TRBV18 to TRBJ1-1; the match to TRBD1 covers 7 bases. The CDR3 sequence is 15 residues long. The V gene end was trimmed by 0 bases and the J gene end by 11 bases; junction bases not matched to a gene: 12. From germline, CDR1 is KGHSH and CDR2 LQKENI. DNA of the CDR3: TGTGCCAGCTCACCACCGGCCGCGTCACTCAGGGGGGCTTTCTTT. This codes for CASSPPAASLRGAFF.